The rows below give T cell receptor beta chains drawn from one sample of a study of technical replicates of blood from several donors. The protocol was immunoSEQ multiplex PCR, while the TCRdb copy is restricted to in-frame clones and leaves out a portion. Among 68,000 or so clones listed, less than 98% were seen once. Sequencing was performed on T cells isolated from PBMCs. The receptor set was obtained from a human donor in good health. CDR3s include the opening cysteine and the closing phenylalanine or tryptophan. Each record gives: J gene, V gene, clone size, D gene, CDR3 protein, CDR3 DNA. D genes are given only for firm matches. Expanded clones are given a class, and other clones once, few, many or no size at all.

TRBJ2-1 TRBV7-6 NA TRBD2 CASSLVSGGYNEQFF TGTGCCAGCAGCTTAGTTAGCGGGGGATACAATGAGCAGTTCTTC
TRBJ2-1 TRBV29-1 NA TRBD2 CSVEDLSSGRVGEQFF TGCAGCGTTGAAGATCTTTCAAGCGGGAGGGTAGGTGAGCAGTTCTTC
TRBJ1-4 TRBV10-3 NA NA CAISEARGEKLFF TGTGCCATCAGTGAGGCTAGGGGTGAAAAACTGTTTTTT
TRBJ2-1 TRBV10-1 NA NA CATGPGVYNEQFF TGCGCCACAGGACCGGGGGTCTACAATGAGCAGTTCTTC
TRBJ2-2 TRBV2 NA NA CASSEFGFRDTGELFF TGTGCCAGCAGTGAATTCGGCTTTCGGGACACCGGGGAGCTGTTTTTT
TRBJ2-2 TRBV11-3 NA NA CASSFGAPTGELFF TGTGCCAGCAGCTTTGGGGCTCCCACCGGGGAGCTGTTTTTT
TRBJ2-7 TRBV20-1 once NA CSASAEQYF TGCAGTGCTAGTGCGGAGCAGTACTTC
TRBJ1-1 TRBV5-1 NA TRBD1 CASSPNRGDGTEAFF TGCGCCAGCAGTCCAAACAGGGGTGACGGCACTGAAGCTTTCTTT
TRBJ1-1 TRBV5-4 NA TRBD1 CASSLLPGQEAFF TGTGCCAGCAGCCTCCTACCGGGACAGGAGGCTTTCTTT
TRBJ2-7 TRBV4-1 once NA CASSHTGSYEQYF TGCGCCAGCAGCCATACAGGGTCGTACGAGCAGTACTTC
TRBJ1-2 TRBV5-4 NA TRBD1 CASSIQGIEGYTF TGTGCCAGCAGTATACAGGGGATCGAGGGCTACACCTTC
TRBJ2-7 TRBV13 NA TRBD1 CASSLGLRGLTSYEQYF TGTGCCAGCAGCTTAGGCCTCAGGGGGCTTACTTCCTACGAGCAGTACTTC
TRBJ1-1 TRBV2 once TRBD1 CASIWTGASTEAFF TGTGCCAGCATTTGGACAGGAGCGAGCACTGAAGCTTTCTTT
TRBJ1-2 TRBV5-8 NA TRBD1 CASSLPQGQGSYTF TGTGCCAGCAGCTTGCCACAAGGACAGGGAAGCTACACCTTC
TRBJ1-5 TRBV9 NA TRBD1 CASSPGQGAFQPQHF TGTGCCAGCAGCCCCGGACAGGGGGCCTTTCAGCCCCAGCATTTT
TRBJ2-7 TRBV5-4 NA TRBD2 CASSRTSGSYEQYF TGTGCCAGCAGCAGGACTAGCGGGTCCTACGAGCAGTACTTC
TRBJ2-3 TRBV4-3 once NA CASSEVPDSSTDTQYF TGCGCCAGCAGCGAAGTGCCGGACTCAAGCACAGATACGCAGTATTTT
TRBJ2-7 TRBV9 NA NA CASSVLQASEQYF TGTGCCAGCAGCGTATTACAGGCCAGCGAGCAGTACTTC
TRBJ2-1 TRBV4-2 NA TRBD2 CASSQQPSGNGNEQFF TGTGCCAGCAGCCAACAACCTAGCGGGAATGGTAATGAGCAGTTCTTC
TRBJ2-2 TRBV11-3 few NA CASSLGLWGDTGELFF TGTGCCAGCAGCTTGGGGCTCTGGGGGGACACCGGGGAGCTGTTTTTT
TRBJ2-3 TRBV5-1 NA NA CASSLAGPPPDTQYF TGCGCCAGCAGCTTGGCTGGGCCGCCCCCAGATACGCAGTATTTT
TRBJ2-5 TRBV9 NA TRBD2 CASSAGLAGDVETQYF TGTGCCAGCAGCGCGGGACTAGCGGGAGATGTTGAGACCCAGTACTTC
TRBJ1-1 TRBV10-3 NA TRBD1 CAISDSGTVIEAFF TGTGCCATCAGTGACTCCGGGACAGTTATCGAAGCTTTCTTT
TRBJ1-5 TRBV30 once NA CAWRPQGNQPQHF TGTGCCTGGAGACCTCAGGGGAATCAGCCCCAGCATTTT
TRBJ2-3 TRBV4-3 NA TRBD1 CASSQLIGTGATDTQYF TGCGCCAGCAGCCAACTCATCGGGACAGGGGCCACAGATACGCAGTATTTT
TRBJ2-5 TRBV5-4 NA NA CASSYWGVGETQYF TGTGCCAGCAGCTATTGGGGAGTAGGAGAGACCCAGTACTTC
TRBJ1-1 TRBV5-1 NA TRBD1 CASSLGYGQGFYTEAFF TGCGCCAGCAGCCTGGGGTATGGACAGGGTTTTTACACTGAAGCTTTCTTT
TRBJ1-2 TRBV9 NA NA CASSAHRDESMVNGYTF TGTGCCAGCAGCGCTCACAGGGACGAGTCTATGGTCAATGGCTACACCTTC
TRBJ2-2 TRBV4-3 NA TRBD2 CASSPGLVMNTGELFF TGCGCCAGCAGCCCGGGACTAGTAATGAACACCGGGGAGCTGTTTTTT
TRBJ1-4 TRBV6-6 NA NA CASSPDINEKLFF TGTGCCAGCAGTCCCGACATAAATGAAAAACTGTTTTTT
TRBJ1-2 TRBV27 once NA CASSSSRQNGYTF NA
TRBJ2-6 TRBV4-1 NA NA CASSHTVVDIGDNVLTF TGCGCCAGCAGCCACACAGTGGTGGACATTGGTGACAACGTCCTGACTTTC
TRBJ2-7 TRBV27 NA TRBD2 CASSLRTSGRAFPYEQYF TGTGCCAGCAGTTTAAGGACTAGCGGGAGGGCCTTCCCCTACGAGCAGTACTTC
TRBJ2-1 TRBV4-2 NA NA CASSRQLLSSYNEQFF TGTGCCAGCAGTAGACAGCTACTGAGCTCCTACAATGAGCAGTTCTTC
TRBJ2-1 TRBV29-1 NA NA CSVWSDGGASYNEQFF TGCAGCGTTTGGTCGGACGGAGGGGCGTCCTACAATGAGCAGTTCTTC
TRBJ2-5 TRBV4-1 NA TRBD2 CASSQGTSGQETQYF TGCGCCAGCAGCCAGGGGACTAGCGGCCAAGAGACCCAGTACTTC
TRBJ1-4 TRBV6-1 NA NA CASQRQASTNEKLFF TGTGCCAGTCAAAGACAGGCCTCAACTAATGAAAAACTGTTTTTT